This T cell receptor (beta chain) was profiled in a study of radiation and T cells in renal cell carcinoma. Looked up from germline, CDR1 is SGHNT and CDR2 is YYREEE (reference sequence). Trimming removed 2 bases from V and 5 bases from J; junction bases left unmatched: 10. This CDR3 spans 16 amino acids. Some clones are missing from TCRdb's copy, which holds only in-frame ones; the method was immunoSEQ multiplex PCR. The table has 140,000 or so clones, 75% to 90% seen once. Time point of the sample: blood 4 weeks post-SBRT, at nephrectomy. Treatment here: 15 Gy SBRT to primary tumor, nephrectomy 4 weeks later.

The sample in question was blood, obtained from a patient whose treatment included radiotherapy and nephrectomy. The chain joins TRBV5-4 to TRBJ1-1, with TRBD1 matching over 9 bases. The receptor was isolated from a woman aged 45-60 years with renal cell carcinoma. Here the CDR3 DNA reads TGTGCCAGCAGCTTCTTAGTGACAGGGGGACAGACTGAAGCTTTCTTT. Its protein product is CASSFLVTGGQTEAFF.